Shown below are 13 T cell receptor beta chains from a single sample sequenced in a study of regulatory T cells in long-lasting Graves disease. Building of the TCR beta libraries involved iRepertoire HTBI primers and Arm-PCR of CDR3 regions. TCRdb reprocessed the multiplex PCR reads with MiXCR, giving one entry per CDR3 protein. The table includes 250,000 to 400,000 distinct CDR3 sequences, about 20% detected once. Time point noted: newly diagnosed GD, antithyroid drugs for less than 3 months. Extracted PBMC RNA gave rise to the TCR library. The sample consisted of peripheral blood mononuclear cells (PBMCs), taken at new diagnosis, from a patient treated with antithyroid drugs. The receptor set was obtained from a female donor with Graves disease.

V and J are TRBV10-2 and TRBJ2-3; tentatively, D is TRBD2 (6 bases). The germline V gene encodes CDR1 WSHSY and CDR2 SAAADI. V lost 0 bases, J lost 5 bases, and 12 bases lay in between. The CDR3 has 15 residues. CDR3 sequence (DNA): TGCGCCAGCAGTGAGTCGGGGCAGGGAGGAGATACGCAGTATTTT. It yields the protein CASSESGQGGDTQYF.

The rearrangement links TRBV19 to TRBJ2-3; D perhaps matches TRBD2 (6 bases). The length of the CDR3 is 16 residues. Germline CDR1 LNHDA, CDR2 SQIVND (reference sequence). V lost 2 bases to trimming and J lost 0 bases, with 12 bases between them. CDR3 loop: CASSIMEGWSTDTQYF. The CDR3 DNA reads as TGTGCCAGTAGTATAATGGAGGGTTGGAGCACAGATACGCAGTATTTT.

At least ten counts were recorded for this clonotype. V and J are TRBV11-3 and TRBJ2-7; D perhaps matches TRBD2 (5 bases). CDR1 is SGHNT and CDR2 is YENEEA in the germline V gene. V was clipped by 5 bases and J by 2 bases, with 16 bases between them. This CDR3 is built from 15 residues. DNA of the CDR3: TGTGCCAGCAGCGAGACCACAGCGGAAACCTACGAGCAGTACTTC. Residues: CASSETTAETYEQYF.

As for this clonotype: One base away lies a much larger clone, so this may be a sequencing read error. V is TRBV12-3 or TRBV12-4 and J is TRBJ1-5; D uncertain. Trimming removed 4 bases from V and 4 bases from J, with 17 bases in between. There are 16 residues in the CDR3. CDR3 sequence: CASSSRFLQVNQPQHF. The CDR3 region has the DNA TGTGCCAGCAGTTCCCGCTTTCTTCAGGTTAATCAGCCCCAGCATTTT.

This clonotype was picked up many times. The rearrangement uses TRBV6-1 and TRBJ2-7; no reliable D call. Germline values: CDR1 MNHNS, CDR2 SASEGT. V was shortened by 8 bases and J by 0 bases, with 11 bases between the two germline ends. The CDR3 extends over 13 amino acids. The CDR3: CASGALSSYEQYF. Here the CDR3 DNA reads TGTGCCAGCGGAGCACTGAGCTCCTACGAGCAGTACTTC.

With respect to this clonotype: A read error may explain this, as a much larger clone is one base away. No conserved phenylalanine or tryptophan ends this CDR3, so it is likely a read error. This chain links TRBV7-9 with TRBJ2-3, with 7 positions matching TRBD2. The junction had 7 bases not matched to a gene; V was cut back by 7 bases and J by 0 bases. This CDR3 spans 15 amino acids. Germline CDR1 reads SEHNR; CDR2 reads FQNEAQ (reference sequence). CDR3 residues: CASIKTSSSTDTQYV. For the CDR3, the DNA is TGTGCCAGCATCAAGACTAGCAGTAGCACAGATACGCAGTATGTT.

The table lists this clonotype with many counts. V usage is TRBV11-2 and J usage is TRBJ2-2; the D call may be TRBD1 or TRBD2 (5 bases each). Between the trimmed V and J ends, which lost 5 bases and 1 base, there was a span of 11 bases. CDR3 size: 15 residues. Germline V gene data show CDR1 as SGHAT and CDR2 as FQNNGV. The CDR3 sequence: CASSPGTKNTGELFF. CDR3 DNA: TGTGCCAGCAGCCCCGGGACCAAGAACACCGGGGAGCTGTTTTTT.

This clonotype occurred many times. This chain joins TRBV3-1 and TRBJ2-7; TRBD2 might be the D (7 bases). The length of the CDR3 is 16 residues. Trimming stripped 1 base from V and 0 bases from J, with 13 bases between. CDR1 and CDR2 (germline): LGHDT, YNNKEL (reference sequence). CDR3 region: CASSQGLGGLSYEQYF. CDR3 nucleotide sequence: TGTGCCAGCAGCCAAGGTCTGGGGGGGCTCTCCTACGAGCAGTACTTC.

V usage is TRBV4-1 and J usage is TRBJ1-4, with D hard to call. This CDR3 contains 14 residues. Trimming cost V 0 bases and J 1 base, with 3 bases left between them. Germline V gives CDR1 MGHRA, CDR2 YSYEKL. The CDR3 region is CASSQEQTNEKLFF. CDR3 sequence (DNA): TGCGCCAGCAGCCAAGAACAAACTAATGAAAAACTGTTTTTT.

This clonotype was recorded at least ten times. The CDR3 coding sequence is TGCGCCAGCAGTGAGTCGACAGACTACTATGGCTACACCTTC. Amino acids: CASSESTDYYGYTF. The rearrangement links TRBV10-1 to TRBJ1-2; D is possibly TRBD1 (5 bases). The V gene lost 0 bases and the J gene lost 3 bases, with 8 bases spanning the gap. This CDR3 is built from 14 residues. Germline CDR1 and CDR2: WNHNN and SYGVQD (reference sequence).

In its sample, this clonotype was seen many times. V gene TRBV12-5 combines with J gene TRBJ2-1; D not certain. The CDR3 is 16 residues long. V was trimmed by 0 bases and J by 6 bases, leaving 15 bases between them. Germline V gives CDR1 LGHNT, CDR2 FRNRAP. CDR3 amino acids: CASGLVRSGSGNEQFF. CDR3 nucleotide sequence: TGTGCTAGTGGTTTGGTACGATCCGGGTCGGGCAATGAGCAGTTCTTC.

This clonotype was recorded many times. CDR3 sequence reads: CASSIDPQRSVDEQFF. As DNA, the CDR3 is TGTGCCAGTAGTATAGATCCCCAGCGGTCAGTGGATGAGCAGTTCTTC. The chain links TRBV19 to TRBJ2-1, with D perhaps matching TRBD2 (5 bases). V was clipped by 0 bases and J by 8 bases, with 17 bases between them. CDR3 size: 16 residues. The V gene's germline CDR1 is LNHDA and CDR2 SQIVND (reference sequence).

As to this clonotype: It may be a read error: a sequence one base away is much more abundant. The CDR3: CASSPLRIRPNEKLFF. CDR3 coding DNA: TGTGCCAGCAGTCCACTCAGGATTAGGCCCAATGAAAAACTGTTTTTT. The rearrangement links TRBV28 to TRBJ1-4; D is ambiguous. Germline V gene lookup returns CDR1 MDHEN and CDR2 SYDVKM. The ends were cut back, 5 bases at V and 5 bases at J, with 18 bases in the middle. The CDR3 loop spans 16 amino acids.